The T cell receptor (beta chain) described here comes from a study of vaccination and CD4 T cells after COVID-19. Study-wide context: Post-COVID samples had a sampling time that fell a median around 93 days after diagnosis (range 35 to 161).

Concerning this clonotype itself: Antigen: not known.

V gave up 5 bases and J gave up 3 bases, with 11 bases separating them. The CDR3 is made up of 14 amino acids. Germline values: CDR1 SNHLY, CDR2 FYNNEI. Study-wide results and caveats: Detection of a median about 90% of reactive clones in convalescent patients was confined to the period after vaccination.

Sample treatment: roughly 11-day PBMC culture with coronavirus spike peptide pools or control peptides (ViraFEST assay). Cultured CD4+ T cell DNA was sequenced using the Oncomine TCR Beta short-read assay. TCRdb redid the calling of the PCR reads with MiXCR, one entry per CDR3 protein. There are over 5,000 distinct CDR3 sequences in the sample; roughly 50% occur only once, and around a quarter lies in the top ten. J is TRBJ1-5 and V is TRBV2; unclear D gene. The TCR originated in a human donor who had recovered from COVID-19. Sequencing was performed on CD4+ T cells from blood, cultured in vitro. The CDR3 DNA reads TGTGCCAGCAGTCTATCTCTCTTCAATCAGCCCCAGCATTTT. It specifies CASSLSLFNQPQHF.